The clone carrying this T cell receptor beta chain was observed a handful of times. This specimen belongs to a study of response to subunit inactivated influenza vaccine. Trimming shortened V by 2 bases and J by 1 base, and 11 bases separated the two germline ends. The CDR3 extends over 15 amino acids. Germline CDR1 is MGHRA and CDR2 is YSYEKL. MiXCR, run by TCRdb on the RT-PCR reads, gives a single entry per CDR3 protein. The repertoire includes some 550,000 distinct CDR3 sequences, 20% to 25% of them detected once, and roughly 2.8% sits in the top ten. A further study also used this sample, focusing on T cells expressing NK-cell markers. That source notes: The authors generated TCR beta cDNA through 5'RACE template switching with UMIs. Cells sorted as CD3+CD56+NKG2C+, CD3+CD56+NKG2C- and CD3+CD56-NKG2C+ T cells supplied the TCR beta repertoires. Seven of the eight sequenced donors were classified as HCMV-seropositive, and one was classified as seronegative. Dominant NKG2C+ clonotypes made up about 1.0-7.0% of CD8+ T cells in roughly six donors. The study left the HCMV specificity of expanded NKG2C+ T cell clones unresolved.

The chain joins TRBV4-1 to TRBJ2-5, with D unresolved. Specimen: CD4+ T cells sorted from PBMCs, collected approximately 12 days after vaccination. The source of this sequence is a man aged 45-65 years who received an inactivated influenza vaccine. The CDR3: CASSQTGVTQETQYF. The CDR3 DNA reads as TGCGCCAGCAGCCAAACGGGCGTAACCCAAGAGACCCAGTACTTC.